One and the same sample provided the 31 T cell receptor beta chains below, sequenced in a study of T cells after yellow fever vaccination (dated by TCRdb to about 2019). Library method: 5' RACE. The instrument was an Illumina HiSeq 2500. Through fastp at Q25 and MiXCR, TCRdb rebuilt clones from the public reads, retaining in-frame beta chains. CDR3 protein sequences are deduplicated, and each keeps its most common genes and DNA. In this sample the table shows some 670,000 distinct CDR3 sequences, approximately 13% of which occur a single time. The ten largest make up more than 13% of the sample. The treatment or condition label, read with the paper, signifies: live attenuated yellow fever vaccine strain. The sequencing used PBMCs, collected on the day of the yellow fever booster vaccination. The origin of the receptors is a man aged 25 to 40 who received the YFV17D yellow fever vaccine.

This clonotype came up a few times. This chain joins TRBV20-1 and TRBJ1-6; 7 nucleotides align to TRBD1. Germline CDR1 DFQATT, CDR2 SNEGSKA (reference sequence). This CDR3 region has 12 residues. In DNA form, the CDR3 reads TGCAGCCTGGGACAGCCAGGCTCACCCCTCCACTTT. Translation gives CSLGQPGSPLHF.

The CDR3 reads CASTEQGAGSEAFF. As DNA, the CDR3 is TGTGCCAGCACGGAACAGGGGGCAGGCTCTGAAGCTTTCTTT. The V and J genes are TRBV6-1 and TRBJ1-1; 9 bases align to TRBD1. After removal of 7 bases from V and 6 bases from J, the junction contained 9 bases not matched to a gene. The CDR3 totals 14 residues. Looked up from germline, CDR1 is MNHNS and CDR2 is SASEGT.

The J gene is TRBJ2-7, the V gene TRBV9, with no clear D. Between the trimmed V and J ends, which lost 4 bases and 3 bases, there was a span of 14 bases. The CDR3 loop spans 14 amino acids. The germline V gene has CDR1 SGDLS and CDR2 YYNGEE. As DNA, the CDR3 is TGTGCCAGCAGCTCAGATCACGGAGACTACGAGCAGTACTTC. As protein: CASSSDHGDYEQYF.

The chain uses TRBV12-3 or TRBV12-4 and TRBJ1-1; D remains ambiguous. The CDR3 is 12 residues long. V lost 1 base to trimming and J lost 9 bases, with 9 bases between them. CDR3 protein: CASSLGGYQAFF. Here the CDR3 DNA reads TGTGCCAGCAGTTTAGGTGGCTATCAAGCTTTCTTT.

The CDR3 DNA reads as TGTGCCAGCTCACCTACTTTGGGGCAGAAAGAGACCCAGTACTTC. Amino acids: CASSPTLGQKETQYF. This chain connects TRBV18 to TRBJ2-5; D is perhaps TRBD1 (5 bases). Trimming shortened V by 3 bases and J by 3 bases, and 14 bases separated the two germline ends. This CDR3 is 15 amino acids long. Germline V gene data show CDR1 as KGHSH and CDR2 as LQKENI. Combining the CDR3 with reference TRBV18 and TRBJ2-5 gives the whole variable domain NAGVMQNPRHLVRRRGQEARLRCSPMKGHSHVYWYRQLPEEGLKFMVYLQKENIIDESGMPKERFSAEFPKEGPSILRIQQVVRGDSAAYFCASSPTLGQKETQYFGPGTRLLVL.

There are a few counts of this clonotype. The chain employs TRBV7-2 and TRBJ2-1; a weak D match, TRBD2 (6 bases). CDR3 length equals 12 residues. V was cut by 5 bases and J by 12 bases, with 14 bases left in between. The germline gives CDR1 SGHTA, CDR2 FQGNSA. CDR3: CASSTKTRMQFF. The CDR3 DNA reads TGTGCCAGCAGCACGAAGACTAGGATGCAGTTCTTC.

This chain links TRBV12-3 or TRBV12-4 with TRBJ2-1; 7 bases line up with TRBD2. This CDR3 region has 14 residues. Trimming took 7 bases from V and 4 from J; bases not matched to a gene: 7. The CDR3 spells CASNPGTTYNEQFF. In nucleotides, the CDR3 is TGTGCCAGCAACCCCGGGACTACATACAATGAGCAGTTCTTC.

This clonotype showed up many times. J is TRBJ2-5 and V is TRBV3-1, with D unclear. Trimming stripped 3 bases from V and 2 bases from J, with 10 bases between. The CDR3 is 14 amino acids. Looked up from germline, CDR1 is LGHDT and CDR2 is YNNKEL (reference sequence). The CDR3 coding sequence is TGTGCCAGCAGCCAGCTCCCCCTTCAAGAGACCCAGTACTTC. As protein: CASSQLPLQETQYF.

This clonotype has just a few counts. The chain recombines TRBV7-9 with TRBJ2-4; D not certain. Germline V CDR1 and CDR2: SEHNR, FQNEAQ (reference sequence). V lost 1 base to trimming and J lost 9 bases, with 10 bases between them. This CDR3 region has 13 residues. CDR3 DNA: TGTGCCAGCAGCTTAGGGGGAAACGCCATTCAGTACTTC. Amino acid sequence: CASSLGGNAIQYF. The full variable domain, with the rest looked up from reference TRBV7-9 and TRBJ2-4, is DTGVSQNPRHKITKRGQNVTFRCDPISEHNRLYWYRQTLGQGPEFLTYFQNEAQLEKSRLLSDRFSAERPKGSFSTLEIQRTEQGDSAMYLCASSLGGNAIQYFGAGTRLSVL.

This clonotype was seen a handful of times. The chain recombines TRBV20-1 with TRBJ2-1; unclear D gene. The length of the CDR3 is 14 residues. V was shortened by 2 bases and J by 4 bases, with 12 bases between the two germline ends. The germline V gene has CDR1 DFQATT and CDR2 SNEGSKA (reference sequence). CDR3 sequence (DNA): TGCAGTGCTAGAATCTCGGGTGGGTACAATGAGCAGTTCTTC. It codes for CSARISGGYNEQFF.

In this sample, this clonotype turned up many times. In DNA form, the CDR3 reads TGTGCCAGCAGCGTTTTGGGGACAGATACGCAGTATTTT. Protein product: CASSVLGTDTQYF. This chain joins TRBV9 and TRBJ2-3; D is uncertain. This CDR3 region has 13 residues. Germline assignment: CDR1 SGDLS and CDR2 YYNGEE. The V end was cut by 2 bases, the J end by 3 bases, with 7 bases between.

This clonotype turned up a few times. The CDR3 loop is CASSQDLSGPQHF. The CDR3, as DNA: TGCGCCAGCAGCCAAGATCTATCAGGGCCCCAGCATTTT. The chain employs TRBV4-3 and TRBJ1-5; D gene ambiguous. Germline lookup yields CDR1 LGHNA and CDR2 YSLEER. Trimming removed 0 bases at V and 9 bases at J, with 9 bases between. The CDR3 has 13 amino acids.

This rearrangement joins TRBV5-6 to TRBJ2-1; D gene ambiguous. V lost 6 bases, J lost 10 bases, and 23 bases lay in between. Germline CDR1 SGHDT, CDR2 YYEEEE. This CDR3 has 15 residues. The CDR3 here is CASTLLGFRSDEQFF. In DNA, the CDR3 is TGTGCCAGCACCCTTCTCGGGTTTAGGAGTGACGAGCAGTTCTTC.

The chain combines TRBV30 with TRBJ2-5; weak D call: TRBD1 (6 bases). The CDR3 is made up of 13 amino acids. CDR1 and CDR2 from the germline V gene are GTSNPN and SVGIG (reference sequence). CDR3 coding DNA: TGTGCTTGTGGGGGCAGCAACCAAGAGACCCAGTACTTC. This translates into CACGGSNQETQYF.

Many counts were recorded for this clonotype. The V and J genes are TRBV12-3 or TRBV12-4 and TRBJ1-2; 7 bases are shared with TRBD1. The CDR3 has 14 residues. Trimming at V came to 6 bases and at J to 4 bases, leaving 8 bases not matched to a gene. The CDR3 DNA sequence: TGTGCCAGCAGCCGGGACAGCCAAACCTATGGCTACACCTTC. This codes for CASSRDSQTYGYTF.

This clonotype was picked up a small number of times. This chain links TRBV10-2 with TRBJ1-3; 8 bases are a match to TRBD1. The germline V gene encodes CDR1 WSHSY and CDR2 SAAADI. V trimming: 8 bases; J trimming: 0 bases; junction bases outside the gene matches: 3. The CDR3 length is 14 residues. CDR3 nucleotides: TGCGCCAGCCGAACAGGGGGCTCTGGAAACACCATATATTTT. Encoded protein: CASRTGGSGNTIYF.

The rearrangement links TRBV29-1 to TRBJ2-7, with 7 nucleotides matching TRBD1. Unmatched junction bases numbered 13, after V lost 3 bases and J lost 5 bases. The CDR3 runs 15 residues. The germline V gene has CDR1 SQVTM and CDR2 ANQGSEA. CDR3 sequence reads: CSVDSPGTDPHEQYF. The CDR3 DNA follows: TGCAGCGTTGACTCTCCCGGGACAGACCCCCACGAGCAGTACTTC.

This clonotype was recorded many times. The chain joins TRBV29-1 to TRBJ2-7; 7 bases are shared with TRBD1. V lost 5 bases and J lost 1; bases outside the gene matches: 20. This CDR3 comprises 18 residues. Germline CDR1 is SQVTM and CDR2 is ANQGSEA. The CDR3 region is CSVNMPGQTNSYSYEQYF. The CDR3 nucleotides read TGCAGCGTTAACATGCCGGGACAGACTAACTCCTATTCCTACGAGCAGTACTTC.

The rearrangement joins TRBV20-1 to TRBJ2-1; TRBD2 aligns across 12 bases. Per germline, CDR1 DFQATT and CDR2 SNEGSKA (reference sequence). J lost 8 bases, V lost 3 bases, and 5 bases had no gene match. This CDR3 spans 14 amino acids. For the CDR3, the DNA is TGCAGTGCTAGGACTAGCGGGAGTCGGTATGAGCAGTTCTTC. It encodes CSARTSGSRYEQFF.

The chain joins TRBV7-8 to TRBJ2-1; TRBD1 aligns across 9 bases. The CDR3 runs to 15 residues. CDR1 and CDR2 from the germline V gene are SGHVS and FQNEAQ. J lost 7 bases, V lost 1 base, and 5 bases had no gene match. The CDR3 loop reads CASSLVGQGLNEQFF. In nucleotides, the CDR3 is TGTGCCAGCAGCTTAGTGGGACAGGGCCTGAATGAGCAGTTCTTC.

The chain links TRBV5-4 to TRBJ1-1, with unresolved D. V was cut by 2 bases and J by 0 bases, with 8 bases left in between. Per the germline V gene, CDR1 is SGHNT and CDR2 is YYREEE (reference sequence). This CDR3 has 14 residues. In nucleotides, the CDR3 is TGTGCCAGCAGCTTCTATAACATGAACACTGAAGCTTTCTTT. It specifies CASSFYNMNTEAFF. The full variable domain, with the rest looked up from reference TRBV5-4 and TRBJ1-1, is ETGVTQSPTHLIKTRGQQVTLRCSSQSGHNTVSWYQQALGQGPQFIFQYYREEENGRGNFPPRFSGLQFPNYSSELNVNALELDDSALYLCASSFYNMNTEAFFGQGTRLTVV.

This clonotype was counted between two and nine times. This sequence joins TRBV5-1 and TRBJ1-1; D is perhaps TRBD1 (5 bases). Trimming left V 4 bases short and J 4 bases short, with 20 bases between. Per germline, CDR1 SGHRS and CDR2 YFSETQ. The CDR3 runs to 16 residues. The CDR3 nucleotides read TGCGCCAGCAGCGACCCCCGGCGGGGGGGAAGCACTGAAGCTTTCTTT. Protein: CASSDPRRGGSTEAFF.

The rearrangement joins TRBV20-1 to TRBJ2-1; the match to TRBD1 covers 7 bases. The CDR3 runs 15 residues. After removal of 3 bases from V and 3 bases from J, the junction contained 8 bases not matched to a gene. Germline assignment: CDR1 DFQATT and CDR2 SNEGSKA (reference sequence). Here the CDR3 reads CSASVDRVGYNEQFF. The CDR3 DNA sequence: TGCAGTGCTAGTGTTGACAGGGTAGGCTACAATGAGCAGTTCTTC.

This clonotype has only a few counts. The chain uses TRBV29-1 and TRBJ2-3, with a tentative D call TRBD2 (6 bases). CDR1 and CDR2 from the germline V gene are SQVTM and ANQGSEA. Trimming removed 7 bases at V and 2 bases at J, with 13 bases between. The CDR3 has 13 amino acids. This chain's CDR3 is CSARGLLTDTQYF. The CDR3 DNA reads as TGCAGCGCCCGGGGACTCCTCACAGATACGCAGTATTTT.

This clonotype was observed a handful of times. V usage is TRBV20-1 and J usage is TRBJ2-1, with a weak D call TRBD1 (5 bases). V lost 2 bases and J 3 bases, leaving 11 bases between the germline ends. The CDR3 runs to 14 residues. Germline CDR1 and CDR2: DFQATT and SNEGSKA (reference sequence). This CDR3 reads CSARRQGFYNEQFF. CDR3 DNA: TGCAGTGCTAGAAGGCAGGGTTTCTACAATGAGCAGTTCTTC.

This clonotype appeared many times. V usage is TRBV29-1 and J usage is TRBJ1-5, with D possibly matching TRBD1 (6 bases). The CDR3 sequence is 12 residues long. Germline V CDR1 and CDR2: SQVTM, ANQGSEA. Trimming stripped 4 bases from V and 3 bases from J, with 7 bases between. The CDR3 region has the DNA TGCAGCGTTGGGGGGGCCAATCAGCCCCAGCATTTT. Translated, it gives CSVGGANQPQHF.

In this sample, this clonotype turned up a few times. This chain uses TRBV7-2 with TRBJ2-7; D is possibly TRBD2 (5 bases). The CDR3 sequence is 13 residues long. Germline lookup yields CDR1 SGHTA and CDR2 FQGNSA. Trimming left V 5 bases short and J 3 bases short, with 11 bases between. The CDR3 loop is CASSPTIYYEQYF. CDR3 DNA sequence: TGTGCCAGCAGCCCGACTATCTACTACGAGCAGTACTTC.

This clonotype occurred a few times. A read error may produce the germline difference seen at one junction end. V is TRBV18 and J is TRBJ2-5, with D uncertain. Germline assignment: CDR1 KGHSH and CDR2 LQKENI. The CDR3 is made up of 11 amino acids. CDR3 DNA: TGTGCAAGCTCACTCGAGACTGACGAATACTTC. Amino acid sequence: CASSLETDEYF. Full variable domain (outside the CDR3, taken from reference TRBV18 and TRBJ2-5): NAGVMQNPRHLVRRRGQEARLRCSPMKGHSHVYWYRQLPEEGLKFMVYLQKENIIDESGMPKERFSAEFPKEGPSILRIQQVVRGDSAAYFCASSLETDEYFGPGTRLLVL.

V is TRBV5-1 and J is TRBJ2-3, with 11 bases lining up with TRBD2. The ends lost 4 bases at V and 2 bases at J; junction bases unmatched: 6. CDR3 length: 16 residues. Germline CDR1 SGHRS, CDR2 YFSETQ. In nucleotides, the CDR3 is TGCGCCAGCAGCCAACTAGCGGGAGTACCCACAGATACGCAGTATTTT. It is translated as CASSQLAGVPTDTQYF.

This clonotype was seen only a few times. The rearrangement links TRBV29-1 to TRBJ2-5; D is possibly TRBD1 (5 bases). Germline assignment: CDR1 SQVTM and CDR2 ANQGSEA. This CDR3 contains 13 residues. Trimming took off 7 bases at V and 4 bases at J, with 16 bases between the two ends. CDR3 sequence (DNA): TGCAGCGACCTCGACAGAAGACTAGAGACCCAGTACTTC. Translated, it gives CSDLDRRLETQYF. The entire variable domain, with the rest obtained from reference TRBV29-1 and TRBJ2-5, is as follows: SAVISQKPSRDICQRGTSLTIQCQVDSQVTMMFWYRQQPGQSLTLIATANQGSEATYESGFVIDKFPISRPNLTFSTLTVSNMSPEDSSIYLCSDLDRRLETQYFGPGTRLLVL.

This clonotype has more than one count but fewer than ten. The chain uses TRBV10-1 and TRBJ2-1, with 8 bases identical to TRBD1. V trimming: 6 bases; J trimming: 5 bases; junction bases outside the gene matches: 9. The germline V gene encodes CDR1 WNHNN and CDR2 SYGVQD (reference sequence). The CDR3 sequence is 15 residues long. The CDR3 region is CASSVTGTGDNEQFF. Here the CDR3 DNA reads TGCGCCAGCAGCGTAACCGGGACAGGTGACAATGAGCAGTTCTTC.